The 20 T cell receptor beta chains listed next were all sequenced from one sample in a study of control samples from healthy donors and cancer patients. Profiled with immunoSEQ multiplex PCR; TCRdb holds only in-frame clones, not every one. The data show roughly 100,000 clones, approximately 86% seen once. Sequencing was done on a sample of blood. These TCRs come from a man younger than 40 in good health.

The chain links TRBV30 to TRBJ2-7, with D possibly called TRBD1 or TRBD2 (6 bases each). CDR1 and CDR2 from the germline V gene are GTSNPN and SVGIG (reference sequence). Trimming cost V 1 base and J 4 bases, with 20 bases left between them. This CDR3 is 16 amino acids long. The CDR3 DNA reads TGTGCCTGGAGTGGGGGGTCCGGGGGCGTAACGTACGAGCAGTACTTC. Translating it yields CAWSGGSGGVTYEQYF.

V and J are TRBV4-2 and TRBJ2-3, with 8 positions matching TRBD1. The germline CDR1 and CDR2 sequences are LGHNA and YNFKEQ. The CDR3 is made up of 15 amino acids. V lost 6 bases to trimming and J lost 2 bases; unmatched junction nucleotides: 7. Here the CDR3 reads CASSPGTGVTDTQYF. The CDR3 nucleotides are TGTGCCAGCAGTCCCGGGACAGGAGTCACAGATACGCAGTATTTT.

The CDR3, as DNA: TGTGCCAGCAGCCAAGCGGCCGGGGAGCTGTTTTTT. Amino acid sequence: CASSQAAGELFF. The chain is built from TRBV3-1 (or the pseudogene TRBV3-2) and TRBJ2-2; D gene unclear. The CDR3 totals 12 residues. V shed 1 base and J shed 6 bases, with 3 bases lying between them. The germline V gene has CDR1 LGHDT and CDR2 YNNKEL (reference sequence).

V usage is TRBV27 and J usage is TRBJ2-1; a weak D match, TRBD2 (6 bases). Germline V CDR1 and CDR2: MNHEY, SMNVEV (reference sequence). Trimming removed 1 base from V and 4 bases from J, with 11 bases in between. The CDR3 loop spans 15 amino acids. This CDR3 reads CASSLLVAEYNEQFF. CDR3 DNA: TGTGCCAGCAGTTTATTGGTAGCGGAATACAATGAGCAGTTCTTC.

The CDR3 DNA reads as TGTGCCAGCAGCAAAGGGCGGGAGACAGATACGCAGTATTTT. It is translated as CASSKGRETDTQYF. The rearrangement uses TRBV21-1 and TRBJ2-3; whether TRBD2, the table's D call, matches the DNA was not checked. TRBV21-1 is a recognized pseudogene. This CDR3 comprises 14 residues.

This clone was picked up one time. This chain links TRBV18 with TRBJ1-1; unclear D gene. The CDR3 is 15 residues long. Looked up from germline, CDR1 is KGHSH and CDR2 is LQKENI. V lost 1 base and J lost 2, with 11 bases in between. Written as DNA, the CDR3 is TGTGCCAGCTCACCACGGACTGAGTTTAACACTGAAGCTTTCTTT. This sequence encodes CASSPRTEFNTEAFF.

The chain combines TRBV4-3 with TRBJ2-5; TRBD1 agrees at 7 bases. The CDR3 covers 21 residues. Trimming removed 1 base from V and 4 bases from J; junction bases left unmatched: 24. Germline V gene lookup returns CDR1 LGHNA and CDR2 YSLEER. The CDR3 sequence: CASSQVRVEVTGYGGLETQYF. In DNA, the CDR3 is TGCGCCAGCAGCCAAGTTAGAGTGGAGGTGACAGGGTATGGAGGTTTAGAGACCCAGTACTTC.

This rearrangement joins TRBV19 to TRBJ2-7, with unresolved D. Germline loops: CDR1 LNHDA, CDR2 SQIVND (reference sequence). The V and J ends lost 2 bases and 3 bases respectively, with 8 bases between them. The CDR3 length is 13 residues. CDR3 residues: CASSIFPSYEQYF. The CDR3 bases are TGTGCCAGTAGTATATTTCCCAGCTACGAGCAGTACTTC.

The V and J genes are TRBV27 and TRBJ2-1, with 7 bases identical to TRBD1. Germline V gene lookup returns CDR1 MNHEY and CDR2 SMNVEV (reference sequence). This CDR3 has 14 residues. The trim removed 3 bases at V and 10 bases at J, leaving 9 bases unmatched. This chain's CDR3 is CASSLGQTFWEQFF. CDR3 in DNA: TGTGCCAGCAGTTTGGGACAGACATTTTGGGAGCAGTTCTTC.

CDR3 region: CASSQVGVRGGVHEQYF. CDR3 nucleotide sequence: TGTGCCAGCAGCCAAGTTGGGGTGCGCGGGGGAGTCCACGAGCAGTACTTC. The V call is TRBV14, the J call TRBJ2-7; TRBD2 matches at 7 bases. Germline CDR1 and CDR2: SGHDN and FVKESK. The J segment lost 5 bases and the V segment lost 1 base, leaving 14 bases of the junction unmatched. The CDR3 is 17 amino acids.

The chain carries TRBV6-5 and TRBJ2-5; D call uncertain. This CDR3 contains 13 residues. V lost 8 bases and J 1 base, leaving 11 bases between the germline ends. Germline V gives CDR1 MNHEY, CDR2 SVGAGI. CDR3 in DNA: TGTGCCAGCTCCGAGGCAGCCCAAGAGACCCAGTACTTC. Translated, it gives CASSEAAQETQYF.

The V gene is TRBV3-1 (or the pseudogene TRBV3-2), the J gene TRBJ2-3, with D unresolved. This CDR3 is 15 amino acids long. Germline CDR1 is LGHDT and CDR2 is YNNKEL (reference sequence). Trimming pared 4 bases from V and 4 bases from J, leaving 15 bases between. The CDR3 protein is CASSPRPETSDTQYF. CDR3 DNA: TGTGCCAGCAGCCCCCGGCCGGAAACTTCAGATACGCAGTATTTT.

The gene calls are TRBV12-3 or TRBV12-4 and TRBJ2-5; D remains ambiguous. CDR3 size: 13 residues. Trimming took off 3 bases at V and 8 bases at J, with 13 bases between the two ends. CDR3: CASSFGDLKTQYF. The CDR3 DNA is TGTGCCAGCAGTTTTGGGGATCTCAAAACCCAGTACTTC.

The chain combines TRBV28 with TRBJ2-7; 8 bases agree with TRBD2. The junction had 15 bases not matched to a gene; V was cut back by 5 bases and J by 3 bases. The CDR3 totals 17 residues. Germline values: CDR1 MDHEN, CDR2 SYDVKM. The CDR3 DNA reads TGTGCCAGCAGTACACCGTTTAGCGGGATCGGGGTCTACGAGCAGTACTTC. Translating it yields CASSTPFSGIGVYEQYF.

The V and J genes are TRBV6-2 or TRBV6-3 and TRBJ2-1, with 14 bases lining up with TRBD2. The CDR3 consists of 19 residues. Germline CDR1 and CDR2: MNHEY and SVGEGT. Trimming removed 6 bases from V and 8 bases from J; junction bases left unmatched: 18. CDR3 residues: CASSPRLAGGPIDSHEQFF. The CDR3 DNA reads TGTGCCAGCAGCCCTAGACTAGCGGGAGGGCCGATCGATTCGCATGAGCAGTTCTTC.

This chain joins TRBV7-2 and TRBJ2-1; 14 bases align to TRBD2. CDR3 length: 17 amino acids. Germline V gene sequence: CDR1 SGHTA, CDR2 FQGNSA. Germline trimming cut 4 bases from V and 6 bases from J; bases unmatched to any gene: 8. CDR3: CASSSYGLAGGSNEQFF. Here the CDR3 DNA reads TGTGCCAGCAGCTCCTACGGACTAGCGGGAGGCAGCAATGAGCAGTTCTTC. The complete variable domain, with remaining parts taken from reference TRBV7-2 and TRBJ2-1, reads GAGVSQSPSNKVTEKGKDVELRCDPISGHTALYWYRQSLGQGLEFLIYFQGNSAPDKSGLPSDRFSAERTGGSVSTLTIQRTQQEDSAVYLCASSSYGLAGGSNEQFFGPGTRLTVL.

The rearrangement links TRBV25-1 to TRBJ2-3; D is possibly TRBD1 (6 bases). The length of the CDR3 is 13 residues. Germline V gene lookup returns CDR1 MGHDK and CDR2 SYGVNS. With 6 bases removed from V and 7 bases from J, the gap between germline ends came to 14 bases. CDR3 in DNA: TGTGCCAGCAGCCTAACGGACAGTTATACGCAGTATTTT. Amino acids: CASSLTDSYTQYF.

Only a few counts were recorded for this clone. Other DNA sequences in the sample encode the same CDR3. The J gene is TRBJ2-3, the V gene TRBV9, with D uncertain. Germline V gene data show CDR1 as SGDLS and CDR2 as YYNGEE. The V end lost 0 bases, the J end lost 1 base, and 3 bases lay between the germline ends. This CDR3 has 13 residues. The CDR3 sequence is CASSVGGTDTQYF. CDR3 bases: TGTGCCAGCAGCGTAGGGGGCACAGATACGCAGTATTTT.

J is TRBJ1-3 and V is TRBV7-2; D is undetermined. Trimming took off 3 bases at V and 0 bases at J, with 12 bases between the two ends. The CDR3 is 16 amino acids. From germline, CDR1 is SGHTA and CDR2 FQGNSA. The CDR3 coding sequence is TGTGCCAGCAGCTTTTCCCCGGAGGGCTCTGGAAACACCATATATTTT. This codes for CASSFSPEGSGNTIYF.

The CDR3 region is CASSLFGTGDENEQFF. CDR3 in DNA: TGTGCCAGCAGCTTATTCGGGACAGGGGATGAGAATGAGCAGTTCTTC. The chain uses TRBV7-2 and TRBJ2-1; 10 bases agree with TRBD1. CDR1 and CDR2 (germline): SGHTA, FQGNSA. After removal of 2 bases from V and 7 bases from J, the junction contained 8 bases not matched to a gene. The CDR3 has 16 amino acids.